The table lists the clone carrying this T cell receptor beta chain with a few counts. The germline CDR1 and CDR2 sequences are MRHNA and SNTAGT. This CDR3 is built from 15 residues. Trimming cost V 5 bases and J 7 bases; bases outside gene matches: 6. The source of the sample is a study of T cell responses to AZD1222 COVID-19 vaccine. Sequencing used immunoSEQ multiplex PCR; TCRdb keeps in-frame clones, though not all of them. Of 100,000 to 130,000 clones in the sample, about 90% are singletons; the top ten hold 4.8%. The TCR sequence derives from an adult who received the AZD1222 COVID-19 vaccine. This specimen was peripheral blood, taken 28 days after the second AZD1222 dose. V usage is TRBV6-4 and J usage is TRBJ2-1; the match to TRBD2 covers 12 bases. CDR3 sequence: CASSPASGGANEQFF. The CDR3 region has the DNA TGTGCCAGCAGTCCCGCTAGCGGGGGGGCGAATGAGCAGTTCTTC.